A single sample gave rise to the 28 T cell receptor beta chains below, sequenced in a study of shared clonotypes between healthy human individuals. The data were produced by immunoSEQ multiplex PCR, yet TCRdb's version contains in-frame clones alone and is incomplete. Among roughly 2.2 million clones listed, around 92% were seen once. Sequencing was carried out using naive CD4+ T cells from PBMCs. Sample subset: CD45RA+ positively selected. These receptors originate from a man younger than 30 in good health. Some clones in this sample may be carry-over from other donors' samples.

The chain combines TRBV7-9 with TRBJ2-7; D is ambiguous. Trimming pared 3 bases from V and 2 bases from J, leaving 8 bases between. Germline loops: CDR1 SEHNR, CDR2 FQNEAQ (reference sequence). The length of the CDR3 is 13 residues. CDR3: CASSFGSPYEQYF. The DNA of the CDR3 is TGTGCCAGCAGCTTCGGCAGCCCCTACGAGCAGTACTTC.

The chain couples TRBV6-5 to TRBJ2-3; 10 bases fit TRBD2. V was clipped by 6 bases and J by 9 bases; unmatched bases: 9. This CDR3 has 14 residues. Germline CDR1 and CDR2: MNHEY and SVGAGI. In DNA form, the CDR3 reads TGTGCCAGCAGCCGAACGGAAGCGGGAGGGACGCAGTATTTT. Translating gives CASSRTEAGGTQYF.

CDR3: CASSIFRYTGELFF. The CDR3 DNA sequence: TGTGCCAGTAGTATTTTCAGATACACCGGGGAGCTGTTTTTT. The chain carries TRBV19 and TRBJ2-2; no reliable D call. The CDR3 sequence is 14 residues long. Trimming took 3 bases from V and 3 from J, leaving 8 bases between them. Per the germline V gene, CDR1 is LNHDA and CDR2 is SQIVND (reference sequence).

The V gene is TRBV28, the J gene TRBJ2-7; 9 positions agree with TRBD1. Germline CDR1 reads MDHEN; CDR2 reads SYDVKM. The CDR3 has 14 amino acids. V shed 6 bases, J shed 4 bases, and the junction held 7 bases outside the gene matches. CDR3 region: CASRTQGAGYEQYF. The CDR3 DNA reads as TGTGCCAGCAGGACACAGGGGGCAGGGTACGAGCAGTACTTC.

This clone appeared once. This chain connects TRBV5-1 to TRBJ2-7, with 7 bases identical to TRBD2. Trimming at V came to 2 bases and at J to 0 bases, leaving 5 bases not matched to a gene. CDR3 length: 15 residues. Germline V gene sequence: CDR1 SGHRS, CDR2 YFSETQ. The CDR3 DNA is TGCGCCAGCAGCTTTGCGGGGGTCAGCTCCTACGAGCAGTACTTC. Translation gives CASSFAGVSSYEQYF.

The rearrangement uses TRBV10-3 and TRBJ2-5, with 15 positions matching TRBD2. The germline V gene has CDR1 ENHRY and CDR2 SYGVKD. This CDR3 comprises 16 residues. J was trimmed by 5 bases and V by 5 bases; bases with no gene match: 6. The CDR3 is CAISRTSGRDGETQYF. CDR3 nucleotides: TGTGCCATCAGTCGGACTAGCGGGAGGGATGGGGAGACCCAGTACTTC.

The chain is built from TRBV28 and TRBJ2-7; 7 nucleotides align to TRBD2. The V gene's germline CDR1 is MDHEN and CDR2 SYDVKM. The CDR3 runs to 13 residues. V dropped 1 base and J dropped 7; count of bases not matched to a gene: 4. This CDR3 reads CASSLSWEGEQYF. In DNA form, the CDR3 reads TGTGCCAGCAGTTTATCATGGGAGGGGGAGCAGTACTTC.

CDR3 sequence: CASSSGTGKYKPGELFF. The CDR3 bases are TGTGCCAGCAGCTCGGGGACAGGGAAGTACAAACCCGGGGAGCTGTTTTTT. The chain carries TRBV5-4 and TRBJ2-2; 9 positions match TRBD1. V gave up 3 bases and J gave up 6 bases; unmatched junction bases: 12. Germline V CDR1 and CDR2: SGHNT, YYREEE (reference sequence). The CDR3 covers 17 residues.

The chain links TRBV5-1 to TRBJ2-7; the D is unclear. Looked up from germline, CDR1 is SGHRS and CDR2 is YFSETQ. V dropped 0 bases and J dropped 2 bases, with 9 bases sitting between them. The CDR3 covers 14 residues. The CDR3 bases are TGCGCCAGCAGCTTGGGAGTCTACCCCTACGAGCAGTACTTC. Amino acid sequence: CASSLGVYPYEQYF.

CDR3 DNA sequence: TGTGCCAGCAGCAAAAAGGGAACGAGCGGGGTTTTGTACGAGCAGTACTTC. This codes for CASSKKGTSGVLYEQYF. The chain couples TRBV21-1 to TRBJ2-7; TRBD2 is taken as the D call from the table, unchecked against the DNA. TRBV21-1 is a known pseudogene. The CDR3 spans 17 residues.

This chain joins TRBV19 and TRBJ1-5, with D uncertain. The CDR3 loop spans 13 amino acids. Trimming shortened V by 3 bases and J by 5 bases, and 8 bases separated the two germline ends. The germline V gene has CDR1 LNHDA and CDR2 SQIVND (reference sequence). For the CDR3, the DNA is TGTGCCAGTAGTATCTTAGCAGATCAGCCCCAGCATTTT. It specifies CASSILADQPQHF.

This clone was counted a few times. V is TRBV7-2 and J is TRBJ2-7; 7 bases line up with TRBD1. The CDR3 is 15 residues long. The V gene's germline CDR1 is SGHTA and CDR2 FQGNSA. V was clipped by 1 base and J by 2 bases; unmatched bases: 5. CDR3 in DNA: TGTGCCAGCAGCTTAGTGGGGCAGGGGGCCTACGAGCAGTACTTC. Translating it yields CASSLVGQGAYEQYF.

The chain couples TRBV6-1 to TRBJ1-5; D is possibly TRBD1 (5 bases). V was clipped by 4 bases and J by 4 bases, with 8 bases between them. Germline CDR1 and CDR2: MNHNS and SASEGT. The CDR3 sequence is 13 residues long. This CDR3 is CASSVGVNQPQHF. CDR3 coding DNA: TGTGCCAGCAGTGTAGGGGTAAATCAGCCCCAGCATTTT.

The chain links TRBV12-2 to TRBJ2-3; the D call in the table, TRBD2, was not verified against the DNA. TRBV12-2 is designated a pseudogene. There are 20 residues in the CDR3. Here the CDR3 DNA reads TGTGCAAGTCGCTTAGCGACCCCCCGGGGACCTAGCGGGAGGACAGATACGCAGTATTTT. This translates into CASRLATPRGPSGRTDTQYF.

The chain combines TRBV19 with TRBJ1-2; 7 nucleotides match TRBD1. This CDR3 is built from 13 residues. From germline, CDR1 is LNHDA and CDR2 SQIVND (reference sequence). J gave up 5 bases and V 4 bases, and 4 bases lay outside the gene matches. The CDR3 region has the DNA TGTGCCAGTAGTAAAGGGGGCGCATATGGCTACACCTTC. Its translation is CASSKGGAYGYTF. The whole variable domain, remainder taken from reference TRBV19 and TRBJ1-2, is DGGITQSPKYLFRKEGQNVTLSCEQNLNHDAMYWYRQDPGQGLRLIYYSQIVNDFQKGDIAEGYSVSREKKESFPLTVTSAQKNPTAFYLCASSKGGAYGYTFGSGTRLTVV.

The chain uses TRBV18 and TRBJ2-4, with D perhaps matching TRBD1 (5 bases). V lost 3 bases to trimming and J lost 9 bases, with 12 bases between them. Germline V gene sequence: CDR1 KGHSH, CDR2 LQKENI. This CDR3 comprises 13 residues. CDR3 sequence (DNA): TGTGCCAGCTCACCGGCGGACACGGGCATTCAGTACTTC. As protein: CASSPADTGIQYF.

This chain uses TRBV6-5 with TRBJ2-7; no clear D. The CDR3 covers 13 residues. V was clipped by 0 bases and J by 5 bases, with 8 bases between them. Germline-derived CDR1 and CDR2 are MNHEY and SVGAGI. CDR3 sequence reads: CASSYSMDNEQYF. Written as DNA, the CDR3 is TGTGCCAGCAGTTACTCGATGGATAACGAGCAGTACTTC.

The chain recombines TRBV30 with TRBJ1-1; tentative D call: TRBD1 (5 bases). Germline loops: CDR1 GTSNPN, CDR2 SVGIG (reference sequence). V lost 3 bases and J lost 7, with 15 bases in between. This CDR3 is 13 amino acids long. Here the CDR3 reads CAWRTYRGLEAFF. CDR3 bases: TGTGCCTGGAGAACCTACCGGGGCCTTGAAGCTTTCTTT.

The genes are TRBV7-2 and TRBJ1-2; 11 positions match TRBD1. The trim removed 11 bases at V and 3 bases at J, leaving 5 bases unmatched. This CDR3 region has 13 residues. Germline CDR1 is SGHTA and CDR2 is FQGNSA. CDR3 nucleotide sequence: TGTGCCTCCAGGACAGGGGGCGACTATGGCTACACCTTC. Its protein is CASRTGGDYGYTF.

This chain links TRBV27 with TRBJ2-2; D possibly corresponds to TRBD1 (6 bases). The germline V gene encodes CDR1 MNHEY and CDR2 SMNVEV (reference sequence). This CDR3 is built from 16 residues. V lost 3 bases, J lost 3 bases, and 14 bases lay in between. CDR3 DNA: TGTGCCAGCAGTTTGTTGCCAGGGGCCTACACCGGGGAGCTGTTTTTT. It specifies CASSLLPGAYTGELFF.

This sequence joins TRBV9 and TRBJ1-3; 11 bases map to TRBD1. CDR3 length: 16 residues. J was trimmed by 9 bases and V by 3 bases; bases with no gene match: 11. CDR1 SGDLS and CDR2 YYNGEE come from the germline V gene. CDR3 nucleotides: TGTGCCAGCAGCGGTCTCGGGACAGGGGGAATAAGCACCATATATTTT. Its translation is CASSGLGTGGISTIYF.

The rearrangement links TRBV9 to TRBJ2-5; 12 bases line up with TRBD2. The CDR3 loop spans 17 amino acids. Germline V gene lookup returns CDR1 SGDLS and CDR2 YYNGEE. Unmatched junction bases numbered 8, after V lost 0 bases and J lost 5 bases. The CDR3 DNA sequence: TGTGCCAGCAGCGTAGCCGGCCGACTAGCGGGAGCTGAGACCCAGTACTTC. This sequence encodes CASSVAGRLAGAETQYF.

This chain connects TRBV2 to TRBJ2-7; no definite D call. Trimming cost V 3 bases and J 0 bases, with 6 bases left between them. The CDR3 has 13 residues. Germline V gene lookup returns CDR1 SNHLY and CDR2 FYNNEI. This chain's CDR3 is CASSESHSYEQYF. CDR3 nucleotides: TGTGCCAGCAGTGAGTCCCACTCCTACGAGCAGTACTTC.

Only a few counts were recorded for this clone. The chain couples TRBV6-1 to TRBJ1-2, with D possibly TRBD1 on 5 matching bases. V lost 6 bases and J 4 bases, leaving 15 bases between the germline ends. This CDR3 is built from 14 residues. CDR1 and CDR2 from the germline V gene are MNHNS and SASEGT. The CDR3 bases are TGTGCCAGCAGCGGGACCCCTGGGGCCTATGGCTACACCTTC. As protein: CASSGTPGAYGYTF.

The rearrangement links TRBV10-3 to TRBJ1-1; the match to TRBD1 covers 7 bases. Germline CDR1 reads ENHRY; CDR2 reads SYGVKD. The CDR3 spans 14 residues. V was clipped by 3 bases and J by 4 bases; unmatched bases: 5. The CDR3 region has the DNA TGTGCCATCAGTGATAGACAGGGAGGCACTGAAGCTTTCTTT. Translation gives CAISDRQGGTEAFF.

V usage is TRBV29-1 and J usage is TRBJ1-2; no clear D. There are 11 residues in the CDR3. V was clipped by 5 bases and J by 5 bases, with 9 bases between them. Germline assignment: CDR1 SQVTM and CDR2 ANQGSEA. CDR3 in DNA: TGCAGCGTTTCTCTGACATATGGCTACACCTTC. Encoded protein: CSVSLTYGYTF.

The chain combines TRBV5-1 with TRBJ2-7; TRBD2 matches at 8 bases. The CDR3 is made up of 14 amino acids. In germline, CDR1 is SGHRS, CDR2 YFSETQ. Trimming removed 6 bases from V and 0 bases from J; junction bases left unmatched: 5. The CDR3 coding sequence is TGCGCCAGCAACCCGGGAGGGGCCTCCTACGAGCAGTACTTC. Its translation is CASNPGGASYEQYF.

The chain links TRBV19 to TRBJ1-5; no clear D. The CDR3 consists of 12 residues. Germline-derived CDR1 and CDR2 are LNHDA and SQIVND (reference sequence). V dropped 6 bases and J dropped 5 bases, with 8 bases sitting between them. Written as DNA, the CDR3 is TGTGCCAGTAGCCTAATTCATCAGCCCCAGCATTTT. This gives the protein CASSLIHQPQHF.